A selection of T cell receptor beta chains follows, all from one sample in a study of shared clonotypes between healthy human individuals. Sequencing was performed with immunoSEQ multiplex PCR; in TCRdb, only in-frame clones are kept and a portion is missing. The data contain 500,000 to 650,000 clones, around 78% of them singletons. Input material: PBMCs. The receptors originated from a woman aged 40 to 50 in good health. Some clones in this sample may be carry-over from other donors' samples. Both conserved end residues are part of each CDR3. Each record gives: clone size, D gene, V gene, CDR3 protein. D genes are given only for firm matches. The size entry is marked missing in some rows and otherwise reads once, few, many or a size class.

>few|TRBD1|TRBV10-3
CAIRGTGGPNTEAFF
>NA|TRBD1|TRBV18
CASSPPGTGWAEAFF
>NA|TRBD1|TRBV7-9
CASSSDRAPQPQHF
>NA|NA|TRBV30
CAWSGSRALIGETQYF
>NA|TRBD1|TRBV4-1
CASSQGPTGGFWYTF
>NA|NA|TRBV4-2
CASSQDLGSRNQPQHF
>NA|TRBD1|TRBV29-1
CSVRPRDSDQETQYF
>NA|TRBD1|TRBV28
CASSLRHTGDYGYTF
>once|NA|TRBV2
CASYLTDSGANVLTF
>NA|TRBD1|TRBV7-2
CASSSLGQSYEQYF
>NA|TRBD1|TRBV7-8
CASSIRIPGQGSYEQYF
>once|TRBD1|TRBV5-1
CASSSGQGGHNEQFF
>NA|NA|TRBV11-3
CASSLAGTGELFF
>NA|NA|TRBV6-1
CASSERMGNQPQHF